The table lists the clone carrying this T cell receptor (beta chain) with many counts. Its target is not known. Amplification of the TCR beta CDR3 regions used RNA transcripts (as template). Second-round multiplex PCR followed a first-round RT-PCR using HTBI primers. TCRdb re-called the multiplex PCR reads through MiXCR, storing one row per CDR3 protein. The sample lists approximately 380,000 distinct CDR3 sequences, about 21% seen once, with approximately 3.2% in the top ten. This sample is part of a study of Graves' ophthalmopathy and Graves' hyperthyroidism. On the study more broadly: The blood sample was drawn at first diagnosis and before any treatment. Study observations and caveats: Most thyroid-expanded clonotypes exceeding 0.001 frequency were also found in blood.

Out of about 11 ml of fresh peripheral blood, PBMCs were obtained. The CDR3 has 12 residues. Per germline, CDR1 MDHEN and CDR2 SYDVKM. V lost 4 bases, J lost 6 bases, and 9 bases lay in between. The chain recombines TRBV28 with TRBJ1-2, with a possible D match to TRBD1 (5 bases). The sample comprised peripheral blood. This TCR was recovered from a woman in her late teens or twenties with stable Graves' hyperthyroidism. CDR3 loop: CASSSTRDGYTF. DNA for the CDR3: TGTGCCAGCAGTTCAACCAGGGATGGCTACACCTTC.